The T cell receptor (beta chain) under discussion was sequenced for a study of regulatory T cells in long-lasting Graves disease. Germline-derived CDR1 and CDR2 are SGHNT and YYREEE (reference sequence). Trimming removed 10 bases at V and 5 bases at J, with 18 bases between. This CDR3 has 14 amino acids. Time point given: newly diagnosed GD, antithyroid drugs for less than 3 months. PBMCs were the source of the RNA used for TCR sequencing. This clonotype has at least ten counts. The authors built TCR beta libraries using iRepertoire HTBI primers and Arm-PCR of CDR3 regions. Each CDR3 protein is one row after TCRdb ran MiXCR on the multiplex PCR reads. The repertoire consists of about 220,000 distinct CDR3 sequences, with about 18% occurring once and the leading ten covering roughly a fifth.

The V gene is TRBV5-4, the J gene TRBJ2-2, with D uncertain. This sequence was found in a female donor with Graves disease. Source: peripheral blood mononuclear cells (PBMCs), taken at new diagnosis, from a patient treated with antithyroid drugs. CDR3 sequence reads: CAGSKGSETGELFF. As DNA, the CDR3 is TGTGCCGGAAGCAAGGGTAGTGAAACCGGGGAGCTGTTTTTT.